Listed below are T cell receptor beta chains from one sample, sequenced in a study of cytomegalovirus exposure and HLA in healthy donors. Profiling relied on immunoSEQ multiplex PCR, and the TCRdb table lists in-frame clones only, not all of them. The table has under 200,000 clones, approximately 84% seen once. The specimen was PBMCs. These receptors all come from a man in his fifties or sixties in good health and CMV-seronegative. The CDR3 runs from the conserved cysteine through the conserved F or W. D genes are given only for firm matches. Some rows have no size entry. The others give once, few or many, or a class for an expanded clone.

J,size,D,V,DNA,CDR3
TRBJ2-7,-,-,TRBV11-2,TGTGCCAGCAGCTTAGAAGCATTCGGGGGATCCTACGAGCAGTACTTC,CASSLEAFGGSYEQYF
TRBJ1-3,-,TRBD1,TRBV5-8,TGTGCCAGCAGCTTGCGGGACAGGGCGGCTGGAAACACCATATATTTT,CASSLRDRAAGNTIYF
TRBJ2-1,-,-,TRBV5-8,TGTGCCAGCAGCTCCCAGGAGCGGTATGAGCAGTTCTTC,CASSSQERYEQFF
TRBJ2-7,-,TRBD1,TRBV4-3,TGCGCCAGCAGCCAAGATTTCTTACAGGGGGTGTCCTACGAGCAGTACTTC,CASSQDFLQGVSYEQYF
TRBJ2-7,-,-,TRBV19,TGTCCCTACCAGGGGCAATGCGAGCAGTACTTC,CPYQGQCEQYF
TRBJ1-3,-,-,TRBV7-2,TGCGCCAGCAGCTATACCGGGACAAGTGGAAACACCATATATTTT,CASSYTGTSGNTIYF
TRBJ2-7,-,-,TRBV7-2,TGTGCCAGCAGCTTATTGCCAGGGTACACCTACGAGCAGTACTTC,CASSLLPGYTYEQYF
TRBJ1-1,-,TRBD1,TRBV15,TGTGCCACCAGCGGGGGACAGGGGAACACTGAAGCTTTCTTT,CATSGGQGNTEAFF
TRBJ1-5,-,-,TRBV19,TGTGCCAGTAGTATTTTCGGGATACGTCGCCAGCCCCAGCATTTT,CASSIFGIRRQPQHF
TRBJ2-2,-,TRBD1,TRBV7-2,TGTGCCAGCAGCCTAGACAGGGGGAACACCGGGGAGCTGTTTTTT,CASSLDRGNTGELFF
TRBJ1-5,-,-,TRBV5-1,TGCGCCAGCAGCTTGATCGGGGATAGCAATCAGCCCCAGCATTTT,CASSLIGDSNQPQHF
TRBJ2-7,-,-,TRBV2,TGTGCCAGCAGCGCAATACGGGCCCAGGGCGAGCAGTACTTC,CASSAIRAQGEQYF
TRBJ1-3,-,-,TRBV7-2,TGTGCCAGCAGCTCCTCGGCTGGAAACACCATATATTTT,CASSSSAGNTIYF
TRBJ1-6,-,TRBD1,TRBV13,TGTGCCAGCAGCTTAATAGGACAGGGTTACTCCTATAATTCACCCCTCCACTTT,CASSLIGQGYSYNSPLHF
TRBJ1-6,-,-,TRBV9,TGTGCCAGCAGCGAGCAGGGTGGTAATTCACCCCTCCACTTT,CASSEQGGNSPLHF
TRBJ2-7,once,TRBD2,TRBV27,TGTGCCAGCAGTTTTTGGGGGGGGGACTACGAGCAGTACTTC,CASSFWGGDYEQYF
TRBJ2-7,-,-,TRBV11-2,TGTGCCAGCAGCTTAGAGGGCAGGTACGAGCAGTACTTC,CASSLEGRYEQYF
TRBJ1-1,-,-,TRBV5-1,TGCGCCAGCAGCCAGGGATGGGGCGGGAACACTGAAGCTTTCTTT,CASSQGWGGNTEAFF
TRBJ2-5,once,TRBD1,TRBV25-1,TGTGCCAGCAGCCAGGGGGCTTTGGAGACCCAGTACTTC,CASSQGALETQYF
TRBJ1-1,-,TRBD1,TRBV19,TGTGCCAGTAGTCCATGGGACAGTTTGAACACTGAAGCTTTCTTT,CASSPWDSLNTEAFF
TRBJ1-1,-,-,TRBV27,TGTGCCAGCAGCCCGTTCTTCCGGGAGGTGGGCACTGAAGCTTTCTTT,CASSPFFREVGTEAFF
TRBJ2-3,-,-,TRBV7-3,TGTGCCAGCAGCTTGAGTGGTTCAAGAGATACGCAGTATTTT,CASSLSGSRDTQYF
TRBJ2-2,-,TRBD2,TRBV4-1,TGCGCCAGCAGCCAAGCCCCCAGACTAGCGGGGGGCGGGGAGCTGTTTTTT,CASSQAPRLAGGGELFF